A single sample gave rise to the 16 T cell receptor beta chains below, sequenced in a study of shared clonotypes between healthy human individuals. Method: immunoSEQ multiplex PCR; TCRdb's copy keeps in-frame clones and lacks some. The repertoire holds fewer than 2.5 million clones, with 93% as singletons. The sequenced sample was naive CD4+ T cells from PBMCs. The subset: CD45RA+ positively selected. The receptors originated from a young man in good health. Some clones in this sample may be carry-over from other donors' samples.

The chain links TRBV7-9 to TRBJ2-5; no clear D gene. The germline V gene has CDR1 SEHNR and CDR2 FQNEAQ (reference sequence). Trimming left V 1 base short and J 9 bases short, with 15 bases between. This CDR3 comprises 14 residues. CDR3 sequence reads: CASSLVGSSGSQYF. As DNA, the CDR3 is TGTGCCAGCAGCTTAGTCGGGTCCTCCGGGTCCCAGTACTTC.

The V call is TRBV19, the J call TRBJ1-5; 10 bases fit TRBD1. V gave up 5 bases and J gave up 2 bases; unmatched junction bases: 12. CDR3 size: 18 residues. Germline V gene lookup returns CDR1 LNHDA and CDR2 SQIVND (reference sequence). The CDR3 DNA follows: TGTGCCAGTAGTGCACAACCGACAGGGGGCATGGGCAATCAGCCCCAGCATTTT. It yields the protein CASSAQPTGGMGNQPQHF.

J is TRBJ2-3 and V is TRBV2; 8 bases are shared with TRBD1. The germline V gene has CDR1 SNHLY and CDR2 FYNNEI. Trimming at V came to 9 bases and at J to 2 bases, leaving 7 bases not matched to a gene. The CDR3 has 14 residues. The CDR3 nucleotides are TGTGCCAGTAATGACAGGGGCGTCACAGATACGCAGTATTTT. It codes for CASNDRGVTDTQYF.

The chain employs TRBV6-5 and TRBJ2-7, with 9 positions matching TRBD1. In germline, CDR1 is MNHEY, CDR2 SVGAGI. This CDR3 contains 14 residues. The V and J ends lost 8 bases and 5 bases, in that order; junction bases with no gene match: 10. The CDR3 nucleotides are TGTGCCAGCTACCACGGGACAGGGAAAAACGAGCAGTACTTC. Translated, it gives CASYHGTGKNEQYF.

The J gene is TRBJ2-1, the V gene TRBV11-2, with 14 bases lining up with TRBD2. Germline CDR1 is SGHAT and CDR2 is FQNNGV. V shed 5 bases, J shed 6 bases, and the junction held 6 bases outside the gene matches. This CDR3 contains 16 residues. CDR3 protein: CASSPRTSGRSNEQFF. DNA of the CDR3: TGTGCCAGCAGCCCAAGGACTAGCGGGAGGTCCAATGAGCAGTTCTTC.

The chain couples TRBV7-2 to TRBJ2-7, with 7 bases that match TRBD1. Looked up from germline, CDR1 is SGHTA and CDR2 is FQGNSA. The CDR3 is 14 residues long. Trimming removed 5 bases from V and 2 bases from J; junction bases left unmatched: 6. The CDR3: CASSARQGPYEQYF. The CDR3 DNA sequence: TGTGCCAGCAGCGCCCGACAGGGTCCCTACGAGCAGTACTTC.

V usage is TRBV30 and J usage is TRBJ1-6; D gene uncertain. Per germline, CDR1 GTSNPN and CDR2 SVGIG (reference sequence). Between the trimmed V and J ends, which lost 3 bases and 2 bases, there was a span of 14 bases. The CDR3 totals 16 residues. The CDR3 sequence: CAWRTYRRAYNSPLHF. The CDR3 nucleotides are TGTGCCTGGAGGACTTATAGGAGGGCCTATAATTCACCCCTCCACTTT.

This CDR3 reads CASGGQGVYEQYF. For the CDR3, the DNA is TGTGCCAGCGGGGGACAGGGGGTTTACGAGCAGTACTTC. This sequence joins TRBV2 and TRBJ2-7, with TRBD1 identical over 11 bases. V lost 8 bases and J lost 4; bases outside the gene matches: 4. This CDR3 is 13 amino acids long. Looked up from germline, CDR1 is SNHLY and CDR2 is FYNNEI.

This clone appeared a single time. The J gene is TRBJ2-7, the V gene TRBV5-1; no reliable D call. CDR3 length: 16 amino acids. Germline V gene sequence: CDR1 SGHRS, CDR2 YFSETQ. Trimming removed 0 bases from V and 0 bases from J, with 13 bases in between. The CDR3 DNA reads as TGCGCCAGCAGCTTGGAGACTTCTTGGAGCTCCTACGAGCAGTACTTC. Translation: CASSLETSWSSYEQYF. Full variable domain (rest looked up from reference TRBV5-1 and TRBJ2-7): KAGVTQTPRYLIKTRGQQVTLSCSPISGHRSVSWYQQTPGQGLQFLFEYFSETQRNKGNFPGRFSGRQFSNSRSEMNVSTLELGDSALYLCASSLETSWSSYEQYFGPGTRLTVT.

The sample holds a few counts of this clone. This chain connects TRBV19 to TRBJ1-3, with unresolved D. The CDR3 is 13 residues long. Trimming took off 7 bases at V and 0 bases at J, with 7 bases between the two ends. In germline, CDR1 is LNHDA, CDR2 SQIVND (reference sequence). The CDR3, as DNA: TGTGCCAGTAAGCACAGCTCTGGAAACACCATATATTTT. Its translation is CASKHSSGNTIYF.

The J gene is TRBJ1-1, the V gene TRBV12-5; 11 nucleotides match TRBD1. The junction had 4 bases not matched to a gene; V was cut back by 4 bases and J by 3 bases. Germline V lookup: CDR1 LGHNT, CDR2 FRNRAP. There are 15 residues in the CDR3. Written as DNA, the CDR3 is TGTGCTAGTGGTTCCGGGACAGGGGGGCACACTGAAGCTTTCTTT. This encodes CASGSGTGGHTEAFF.

This chain uses TRBV7-9 with TRBJ2-7, with D possibly being TRBD2 (6 bases). Germline loops: CDR1 SEHNR, CDR2 FQNEAQ (reference sequence). Trimming pared 1 base from V and 6 bases from J, leaving 10 bases between. This CDR3 is built from 13 residues. This CDR3 reads CASSLDGGGEQYF. CDR3 nucleotide sequence: TGTGCCAGCAGCTTAGACGGGGGAGGCGAGCAGTACTTC.

V and J are TRBV6-4 and TRBJ2-1; D may correspond to TRBD1 or TRBD2 (5 bases each). Germline-derived CDR1 and CDR2 are MRHNA and SNTAGT. The CDR3 contains 14 residues. Between the trimmed V and J ends, which lost 8 bases and 9 bases, there was a span of 20 bases. The CDR3 DNA follows: TGTGCCAGCTCTCGGGATAAGGGGTGGAGTGAGCAGTTCTTC. This gives the protein CASSRDKGWSEQFF.

The rearrangement links TRBV25-1 to TRBJ2-5, with 7 bases aligning to TRBD1. The trim removed 2 bases at V and 1 base at J, leaving 4 bases unmatched. CDR3 size: 15 residues. The germline CDR1 and CDR2 sequences are MGHDK and SYGVNS. Here the CDR3 DNA reads TGTGCCAGCAGTGAAGTGGACAGGCTCCAAGAGACCCAGTACTTC. Translating gives CASSEVDRLQETQYF.

This rearrangement joins TRBV29-1 to TRBJ2-5; D could derive from TRBD1 or TRBD2 (5 bases each). CDR1 and CDR2 from the germline V gene are SQVTM and ANQGSEA. The V end lost 4 bases, the J end lost 11 bases, and 20 bases lay between the germline ends. The CDR3 is made up of 13 amino acids. Here the CDR3 reads CSVGGRLLTEQYF. The CDR3 DNA follows: TGCAGCGTTGGGGGACGGCTGCTTACAGAGCAGTACTTC.

CDR3 coding DNA: TGTGCCAGCAGGCCTCAGGGTATAATAACTGAAGCTTTCTTT. Its protein is CASRPQGIITEAFF. J is TRBJ1-1 and V is TRBV6-6; TRBD1 might be the D (5 bases). This CDR3 comprises 14 residues. V lost 6 bases, J lost 5 bases, and 16 bases lay in between. The germline CDR1 and CDR2 sequences are MNHNY and SVGAGI (reference sequence).